These 3 T cell receptor beta chains were sequenced from one sample in a study of shared clonotypes between healthy human individuals. Here immunoSEQ multiplex PCR was the method, and the copy in TCRdb shows in-frame clones only, minus some. This table has some 2.1 million clones, 85% to 95% appearing once. Naive CD8 cells lacked CD45RO, underwent positive selection for CCR7 and left out terminally differentiated effector memory CD45RA+ cells. Material: naive CD8+ T cells sorted from blood. The receptors derive from a man between 18 and 29 years old in good health.

The V and J genes are TRBV19 and TRBJ2-7; D perhaps matches TRBD1 (6 bases). Germline assignment: CDR1 LNHDA and CDR2 SQIVND (reference sequence). V gave up 2 bases and J gave up 2 bases, with 22 bases separating them. The CDR3 loop spans 18 amino acids. CDR3 bases: TGTGCCAGTAGTATAACAACACGGCAGACAGGATTTACCTACGAGCAGTACTTC. It is translated as CASSITTRQTGFTYEQYF.

The rearrangement uses TRBV29-1 and TRBJ2-1; D assignment may be TRBD1 or TRBD2 (5 bases each). CDR1 SQVTM and CDR2 ANQGSEA come from the germline V gene. V was pared by 4 bases and J by 3 bases, with 13 bases between. This CDR3 contains 14 residues. In DNA, the CDR3 is TGCAGCGTTGTCTCCGGGACCAACTACAATGAGCAGTTCTTC. As protein: CSVVSGTNYNEQFF.

The chain uses TRBV7-8 and TRBJ2-7, with 9 bases aligning to TRBD1. CDR3 length: 18 residues. J was trimmed by 1 base and V by 0 bases; bases with no gene match: 10. Germline V gene data show CDR1 as SGHVS and CDR2 as FQNEAQ. CDR3 DNA sequence: TGTGCCAGCAGCTTAGCGCCTGTGGGGGACAGGGAATCCTACGAGCAGTACTTC. It encodes CASSLAPVGDRESYEQYF.